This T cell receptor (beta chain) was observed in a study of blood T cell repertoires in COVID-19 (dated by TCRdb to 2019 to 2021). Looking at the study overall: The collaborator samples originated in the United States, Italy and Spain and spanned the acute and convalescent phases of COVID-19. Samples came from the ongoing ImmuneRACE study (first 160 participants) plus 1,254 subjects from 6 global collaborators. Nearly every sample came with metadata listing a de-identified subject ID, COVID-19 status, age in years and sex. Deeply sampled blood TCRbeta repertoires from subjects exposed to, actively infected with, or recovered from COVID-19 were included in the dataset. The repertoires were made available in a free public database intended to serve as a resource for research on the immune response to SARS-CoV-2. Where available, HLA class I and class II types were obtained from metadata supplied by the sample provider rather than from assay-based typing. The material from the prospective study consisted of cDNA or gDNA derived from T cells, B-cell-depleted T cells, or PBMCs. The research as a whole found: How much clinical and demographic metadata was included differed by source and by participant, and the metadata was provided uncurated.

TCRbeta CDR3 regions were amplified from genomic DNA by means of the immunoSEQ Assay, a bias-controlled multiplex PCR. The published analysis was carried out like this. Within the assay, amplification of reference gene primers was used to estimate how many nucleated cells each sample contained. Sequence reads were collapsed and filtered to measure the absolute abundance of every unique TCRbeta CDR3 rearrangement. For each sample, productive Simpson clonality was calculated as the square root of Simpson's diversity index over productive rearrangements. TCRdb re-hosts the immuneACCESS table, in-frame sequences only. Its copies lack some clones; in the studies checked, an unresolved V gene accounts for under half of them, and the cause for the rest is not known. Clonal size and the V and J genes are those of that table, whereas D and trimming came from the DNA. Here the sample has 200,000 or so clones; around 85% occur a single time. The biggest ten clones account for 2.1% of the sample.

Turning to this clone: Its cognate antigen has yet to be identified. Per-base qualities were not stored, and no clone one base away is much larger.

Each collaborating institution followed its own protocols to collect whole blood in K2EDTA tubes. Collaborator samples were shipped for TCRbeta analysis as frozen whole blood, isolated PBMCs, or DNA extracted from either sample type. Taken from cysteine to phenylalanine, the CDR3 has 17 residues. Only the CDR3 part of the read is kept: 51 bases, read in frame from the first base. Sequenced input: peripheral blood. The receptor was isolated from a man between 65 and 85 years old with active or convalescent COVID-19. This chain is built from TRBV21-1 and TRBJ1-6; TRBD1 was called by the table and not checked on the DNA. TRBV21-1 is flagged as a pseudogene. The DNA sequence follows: TGTGCCAGCAGCAAGCCGACCGGGACAGCTTATAATTCACCCCTCCACTTT. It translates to CASSKPTGTAYNSPLHF.